What follows are 11 T cell receptor beta chains derived from one specimen sequenced in a study of blood T cell repertoires in COVID-19. Data came from immunoSEQ multiplex PCR; TCRdb stores just in-frame clones and leaves some out. The repertoire has over 140,000 clones, approximately 83% of them found once; the top ten carry 3.5% to 4.5%. Sequenced material: peripheral blood. The source is a woman between 55 and 75 years old with acute or convalescent COVID-19.

This clone was found a few times. The V gene is TRBV28, the J gene TRBJ1-6; no firm D call. Germline V gene data show CDR1 as MDHEN and CDR2 as SYDVKM. The CDR3 consists of 15 residues. With 6 bases removed from V and 0 bases from J, the gap between germline ends came to 9 bases. Here the CDR3 reads CASRVPSSYNSPLHF. The CDR3 region has the DNA TGTGCCAGCAGGGTCCCCAGCTCCTATAATTCACCCCTCCACTTT.

The chain links TRBV3-1 (or the pseudogene TRBV3-2) to TRBJ2-7; tentatively, D is TRBD1 (8 bases). V lost 4 bases, J lost 5 bases, and 18 bases lay in between. The length of the CDR3 is 15 residues. Germline CDR1 and CDR2: LGHDT and YNNKEL (reference sequence). As DNA, the CDR3 is TGTGCCAGCAGCCCCCTAAACAGGGGGGGTAACGAGCAGTACTTC. Its translation: CASSPLNRGGNEQYF.

This clone occurred once. The chain employs TRBV6-2 or TRBV6-3 and TRBJ2-7; 11 positions agree with TRBD1. V was clipped by 0 bases and J by 3 bases; unmatched bases: 7. There are 17 residues in the CDR3. Germline CDR1 is MNHEY and CDR2 is SVGEGT. CDR3: CASSYSFSGTGGYEQYF. CDR3 sequence (DNA): TGTGCCAGCAGTTACTCGTTCTCCGGGACAGGGGGCTACGAGCAGTACTTC.

This rearrangement joins TRBV7-9 to TRBJ1-2; 7 positions agree with TRBD1. CDR1 SEHNR and CDR2 FQNEAQ come from the germline V gene (reference sequence). V was clipped by 4 bases and J by 7 bases; unmatched bases: 3. CDR3 length: 12 residues. This CDR3 reads CASSSQGFGYTF. The DNA for the CDR3 is TGTGCCAGCAGCTCACAGGGGTTTGGCTACACCTTC.

The chain has TRBV19 and TRBJ1-1; possibly TRBD1 for D (6 bases). Trimming stripped 6 bases from V and 2 bases from J, with 16 bases between. The germline V gene has CDR1 LNHDA and CDR2 SQIVND (reference sequence). The CDR3 runs to 15 residues. CDR3 bases: TGTGCCAGTAGAACAGGGCGTAGGGGAAACACTGAAGCTTTCTTT. It translates to CASRTGRRGNTEAFF.

J is TRBJ2-5 and V is TRBV14, with 9 bases identical to TRBD1. V was pared by 4 bases and J by 4 bases, with 7 bases of the junction left unmatched. The CDR3 runs to 15 residues. Germline assignment: CDR1 SGHDN and CDR2 FVKESK. CDR3 sequence reads: CASSRGQGLRETQYF. Here the CDR3 DNA reads TGTGCCAGCAGCCGGGGACAGGGCCTAAGAGAGACCCAGTACTTC.

The rearrangement uses TRBV6-6 and TRBJ2-4; TRBD2 matches 8 bases. J was trimmed by 7 bases and V by 7 bases; bases with no gene match: 15. Germline assignment: CDR1 MNHNY and CDR2 SVGAGI (reference sequence). The CDR3 is made up of 16 amino acids. The DNA for the CDR3 is TGTGCCAGCAATTGGGTTAGCGGGATCGAGGCGAACATTCAGTACTTC. Residues: CASNWVSGIEANIQYF.

The V call is TRBV28, the J call TRBJ1-2; TRBD1 matches at 7 bases. The CDR3 covers 12 residues. CDR1 and CDR2 from the germline V gene are MDHEN and SYDVKM. Trimming cost V 5 bases and J 8 bases; bases outside gene matches: 5. The CDR3 region has the DNA TGTGCCAGCAGTCCCGACAGGGTCGGCTACACCTTC. This sequence encodes CASSPDRVGYTF.

The chain links TRBV29-1 to TRBJ2-3, with D hard to call. V was cut by 7 bases and J by 2 bases, with 10 bases left in between. The CDR3 runs to 12 residues. Germline loops: CDR1 SQVTM, CDR2 ANQGSEA. The CDR3 DNA sequence: TGCAGCGGAGCAGGTCCCACAGATACGCAGTATTTT. Translation gives CSGAGPTDTQYF.

This clone was seen a few times. This chain uses TRBV28 with TRBJ1-4; D is ambiguous. Germline CDR1 is MDHEN and CDR2 is SYDVKM. Trimming shortened V by 2 bases and J by 1 base, and 11 bases separated the two germline ends. This CDR3 region has 16 residues. The CDR3 loop is CASSLAGLGTNEKLFF. Written as DNA, the CDR3 is TGTGCCAGCAGTTTAGCAGGCCTTGGAACTAATGAAAAACTGTTTTTT.

In regard to this clone: Other DNA sequences in the same sample also yield this CDR3. The chain has TRBV5-1 and TRBJ1-5, with a tentative D call TRBD1 (5 bases). Germline V gene data show CDR1 as SGHRS and CDR2 as YFSETQ. The CDR3 sequence is 14 residues long. Trimming removed 0 bases at V and 6 bases at J, with 10 bases between. CDR3 residues: CASSLDGGGQPQHF. CDR3 sequence (DNA): TGCGCCAGCAGCTTGGATGGCGGGGGTCAGCCCCAGCATTTT. Supplemented by reference TRBV5-1 and TRBJ1-5, the full variable domain reads KAGVTQTPRYLIKTRGQQVTLSCSPISGHRSVSWYQQTPGQGLQFLFEYFSETQRNKGNFPGRFSGRQFSNSRSEMNVSTLELGDSALYLCASSLDGGGQPQHFGDGTRLSIL.